The 27 T cell receptor beta chains below all came from one sample that was sequenced in a study of siplizumab effects on memory and regulatory T cells. TCRdb's table, derived via immunoSEQ multiplex PCR, lists solely in-frame clones and lacks some. The data show tens of thousands of clones, over 85% seen once. Sequenced material: CD8+ T cells sorted from blood. All receptors come from a human donor in good health.

This chain uses TRBV7-9 with TRBJ2-7; possibly TRBD1 for D (6 bases). Trimming cost V 5 bases and J 9 bases, with 29 bases left between them. The germline gives CDR1 SEHNR, CDR2 FQNEAQ (reference sequence). The CDR3 has 17 amino acids. CDR3 in DNA: TGTGCCAGCAGCCTCCCCTACCCGGACAGCACGGATCGGTGGCAGTACTTC. This encodes CASSLPYPDSTDRWQYF.

The rearrangement joins TRBV29-1 to TRBJ1-1; D is unresolved. This CDR3 is 11 amino acids long. The V end was cut by 4 bases, the J end by 5 bases, with 8 bases between. CDR1 and CDR2 from the germline V gene are SQVTM and ANQGSEA. The CDR3 region is CSVAQRTEAFF. Written as DNA, the CDR3 is TGCAGCGTTGCCCAGCGGACTGAAGCTTTCTTT.

The V call is TRBV9, the J call TRBJ1-2, with D perhaps TRBD1 (6 bases). Deletions cut 3 bases from V and 7 bases from J, with 16 bases between. The germline CDR1 and CDR2 sequences are SGDLS and YYNGEE. The CDR3 has 14 amino acids. The CDR3 sequence is CASSAGGGYSGYTF. In DNA form, the CDR3 reads TGTGCCAGCAGCGCGGGAGGGGGGTACTCTGGCTACACCTTC.

The rearrangement joins TRBV6-5 to TRBJ2-2; D is tentatively TRBD1 or TRBD2 (5 bases each). Per the germline V gene, CDR1 is MNHEY and CDR2 is SVGAGI. The CDR3 totals 15 residues. Trimming pared 7 bases from V and 1 base from J, leaving 13 bases between. CDR3 loop: CASTQGPLNTGELFF. CDR3 in DNA: TGTGCCAGCACCCAGGGACCGTTGAACACCGGGGAGCTGTTTTTT.

This rearrangement joins TRBV7-9 to TRBJ2-1; 8 bases are shared with TRBD1. The germline V gene has CDR1 SEHNR and CDR2 FQNEAQ (reference sequence). The CDR3 spans 16 residues. Trimming at V came to 5 bases and at J to 6 bases, leaving 12 bases not matched to a gene. For the CDR3, the DNA is TGTGCCAGCAGCCAAAACTGGCGGACAGGGCGCAATGAGCAGTTCTTC. Its protein is CASSQNWRTGRNEQFF.

V usage is TRBV2 and J usage is TRBJ2-2; 10 nucleotides match TRBD2. Germline trimming cut 4 bases from V and 7 bases from J; bases unmatched to any gene: 9. The CDR3 is 16 residues long. Germline CDR1 reads SNHLY; CDR2 reads FYNNEI. The CDR3 is CASSGLAGVRGGELFF. CDR3 nucleotide sequence: TGTGCCAGCAGTGGTCTAGCGGGAGTAAGGGGCGGGGAGCTGTTTTTT.

This rearrangement joins TRBV19 to TRBJ2-7; D remains ambiguous. Looked up from germline, CDR1 is LNHDA and CDR2 is SQIVND (reference sequence). Deletions cut 3 bases from V and 0 bases from J, with 9 bases between. This CDR3 is built from 14 residues. The CDR3: CASSMGRSSYEQYF. The CDR3 region has the DNA TGTGCCAGTAGTATGGGCAGGAGCTCCTACGAGCAGTACTTC.

The V and J genes are TRBV4-1 and TRBJ2-1; a possible D gene is TRBD2 (5 bases). Germline-derived CDR1 and CDR2 are MGHRA and YSYEKL. The CDR3 is 14 residues long. V was clipped by 1 base and J by 4 bases, with 8 bases between them. The CDR3 loop is CASSQVRGYNEQFF. The CDR3 bases are TGCGCCAGCAGCCAAGTTCGCGGGTACAATGAGCAGTTCTTC.

V and J are TRBV15 and TRBJ1-4, with no clear D. V lost 5 bases and J lost 0, with 10 bases in between. From germline, CDR1 is LNHNV and CDR2 YYDKDF (reference sequence). This CDR3 is built from 15 residues. The chain's CDR3 is CATSETTATNEKLFF. The CDR3 DNA reads as TGTGCCACCAGCGAGACGACTGCAACTAATGAAAAACTGTTTTTT.

V is TRBV7-3 and J is TRBJ2-2; D is possibly TRBD1 (5 bases). The CDR3 covers 15 residues. The germline V gene has CDR1 SGHTA and CDR2 FQGTGA. V was trimmed by 5 bases and J by 3 bases, leaving 13 bases between them. The CDR3 DNA is TGTGCCAGCAGCAACCCGAACAGGCACACCGGGGAGCTGTTTTTT. Its translation is CASSNPNRHTGELFF.

This rearrangement joins TRBV11-3 to TRBJ1-1, with 8 bases fitting TRBD1. From germline, CDR1 is SGHNT and CDR2 YENEEA. The CDR3 has 15 amino acids. Losses at the gene ends were 1 base for V and 1 base for J; bases not matched to a gene: 2. The CDR3: CASSLVGTGNTEAFF. CDR3 sequence (DNA): TGTGCCAGCAGCTTAGTCGGGACAGGGAACACTGAAGCTTTCTTT.

Here the CDR3 reads CASSARTGGYEQYF. The CDR3 nucleotides read TGTGCCAGCAGCGCCCGGACAGGGGGCTACGAGCAGTACTTC. This chain connects TRBV9 to TRBJ2-7; 10 bases agree with TRBD1. CDR3 length equals 14 residues. Germline trimming cut 3 bases from V and 3 bases from J; bases unmatched to any gene: 3. Germline loops: CDR1 SGDLS, CDR2 YYNGEE.

The genes are TRBV7-6 and TRBJ2-5; 7 bases fit TRBD2. J was trimmed by 3 bases and V by 0 bases; bases with no gene match: 4. Per the germline V gene, CDR1 is SGHVS and CDR2 is FNYEAQ. CDR3 length: 15 residues. The CDR3 reads CASSLAGLMKETQYF. The CDR3 DNA is TGTGCCAGCAGCTTAGCGGGACTAATGAAAGAGACCCAGTACTTC.

J is TRBJ2-5 and V is TRBV10-3; weak D call: TRBD1 (6 bases). V lost 7 bases and J lost 5, with 17 bases in between. CDR3 length: 14 amino acids. CDR1 ENHRY and CDR2 SYGVKD come from the germline V gene. The CDR3 DNA reads TGTGCCATCAAAGCAGGGGTGTTGGAGGAGACCCAGTACTTC. Its translation is CAIKAGVLEETQYF.

The V call is TRBV25-1, the J call TRBJ1-6; 7 bases are shared with TRBD1. This CDR3 has 15 amino acids. Germline assignment: CDR1 MGHDK and CDR2 SYGVNS. V shed 5 bases and J 8 bases; nucleotides not matched to a gene: 9. The CDR3 DNA is TGTGCCAGCAGTAACAGGGGAGGATGGGATTCACCCCTCCACTTT. Translated, it gives CASSNRGGWDSPLHF.

The rearrangement joins TRBV27 to TRBJ2-7; D is undetermined. The CDR3 is 13 amino acids. Trimming left V 0 bases short and J 5 bases short, with 8 bases between. The germline gives CDR1 MNHEY, CDR2 SMNVEV (reference sequence). The chain's CDR3 is CASSLSVTHEQYF. The CDR3 nucleotides read TGTGCCAGCAGTTTATCGGTCACCCACGAGCAGTACTTC.

The gene calls are TRBV9 and TRBJ2-7; 8 nucleotides line up with TRBD2. V was clipped by 0 bases and J by 2 bases; unmatched bases: 4. The CDR3 spans 15 residues. Looked up from germline, CDR1 is SGDLS and CDR2 is YYNGEE. CDR3 bases: TGTGCCAGCAGCGTAGGAGCGGGAGCCGCCTACGAGCAGTACTTC. Its protein product is CASSVGAGAAYEQYF.

The genes are TRBV5-8 and TRBJ1-2, with 10 bases fitting TRBD1. There are 15 residues in the CDR3. Trimming removed 4 bases from V and 4 bases from J; junction bases left unmatched: 7. Per the germline V gene, CDR1 is SGHTS and CDR2 is YDEGEE. The DNA of the CDR3 is TGTGCCAGCAGCCAAGACAGGGGGCTACGCTATGGCTACACCTTC. Translating it yields CASSQDRGLRYGYTF.

V gene TRBV6-1 combines with J gene TRBJ2-7, with D possibly TRBD1 on 6 matching bases. Germline-derived CDR1 and CDR2 are MNHNS and SASEGT. This CDR3 contains 13 residues. V was shortened by 3 bases and J by 6 bases, with 12 bases between the two germline ends. CDR3 DNA: TGTGCCAGCAGTGAGGAGGACAGCGCCGAGCAGTACTTC. Amino acid sequence: CASSEEDSAEQYF.

The CDR3 protein is CASSLIGSYEQYF. DNA of the CDR3: TGTGCCAGCAGTTTAATCGGGTCCTACGAGCAGTACTTC. The rearrangement uses TRBV27 and TRBJ2-7; D gene unclear. The V end lost 2 bases, the J end lost 1 base, and 6 bases lay between the germline ends. The CDR3 contains 13 residues. CDR1 is MNHEY and CDR2 is SMNVEV in the germline V gene (reference sequence).

The J gene is TRBJ2-1, the V gene TRBV4-3; TRBD2 matches 7 bases. Trimming cost V 0 bases and J 5 bases; bases outside gene matches: 13. This CDR3 has 18 residues. Germline values: CDR1 LGHNA, CDR2 YSLEER. Written as DNA, the CDR3 is TGCGCCAGCAGCCAAGATCGGGGGGACCTAAGAGCACACAATGAGCAGTTCTTC. This codes for CASSQDRGDLRAHNEQFF.

J is TRBJ2-1 and V is TRBV9; D might be TRBD2 (6 bases). V lost 4 bases, J lost 6 bases, and 11 bases lay in between. Germline CDR1 reads SGDLS; CDR2 reads YYNGEE. This CDR3 is 13 amino acids long. The CDR3 spells CASSPGGANEQFF. In DNA form, the CDR3 reads TGTGCCAGCAGCCCCGGCGGGGCCAATGAGCAGTTCTTC.

The V gene is TRBV19, the J gene TRBJ1-1, with a weak D call TRBD1 (6 bases). V shed 3 bases and J shed 1 base, with 12 bases lying between them. CDR3 length: 15 amino acids. Germline CDR1 LNHDA, CDR2 SQIVND (reference sequence). The CDR3 here is CASSIGGYGNTEAFF. Written as DNA, the CDR3 is TGTGCCAGTAGTATCGGGGGCTACGGGAACACTGAAGCTTTCTTT.

V is TRBV2 and J is TRBJ2-3; D call uncertain. Per the germline V gene, CDR1 is SNHLY and CDR2 is FYNNEI. Trimming shortened V by 1 base and J by 0 bases, and 8 bases separated the two germline ends. This CDR3 spans 15 amino acids. The CDR3 reads CASSEGATSTDTQYF. CDR3 bases: TGTGCCAGCAGTGAAGGGGCAACTAGCACAGATACGCAGTATTTT.

This chain uses TRBV9 with TRBJ2-7, with D hard to call. CDR3 length equals 13 residues. Trimming left V 4 bases short and J 0 bases short, with 8 bases between. The germline V gene has CDR1 SGDLS and CDR2 YYNGEE. CDR3 coding DNA: TGTGCCAGCAGCCCAAAGGACTCCTACGAGCAGTACTTC. It codes for CASSPKDSYEQYF.

The chain recombines TRBV30 with TRBJ1-5; D is unresolved. CDR1 is GTSNPN, CDR2 SVGIG, per germline (reference sequence). There are 13 residues in the CDR3. Trimming cost V 3 bases and J 3 bases, with 9 bases left between them. CDR3 region: CAWSPNNNQPQHF. In DNA form, the CDR3 reads TGTGCCTGGAGCCCGAACAACAATCAGCCCCAGCATTTT.

The rearrangement links TRBV6-5 to TRBJ2-1; TRBD1 agrees at 9 bases. There are 15 residues in the CDR3. CDR1 is MNHEY and CDR2 is SVGAGI in the germline V gene. Trimming removed 6 bases from V and 11 bases from J; junction bases left unmatched: 14. The CDR3 region is CASRIGTGPKEKQFF. In nucleotides, the CDR3 is TGTGCCAGCAGAATCGGGACAGGGCCCAAAGAGAAGCAGTTCTTC.